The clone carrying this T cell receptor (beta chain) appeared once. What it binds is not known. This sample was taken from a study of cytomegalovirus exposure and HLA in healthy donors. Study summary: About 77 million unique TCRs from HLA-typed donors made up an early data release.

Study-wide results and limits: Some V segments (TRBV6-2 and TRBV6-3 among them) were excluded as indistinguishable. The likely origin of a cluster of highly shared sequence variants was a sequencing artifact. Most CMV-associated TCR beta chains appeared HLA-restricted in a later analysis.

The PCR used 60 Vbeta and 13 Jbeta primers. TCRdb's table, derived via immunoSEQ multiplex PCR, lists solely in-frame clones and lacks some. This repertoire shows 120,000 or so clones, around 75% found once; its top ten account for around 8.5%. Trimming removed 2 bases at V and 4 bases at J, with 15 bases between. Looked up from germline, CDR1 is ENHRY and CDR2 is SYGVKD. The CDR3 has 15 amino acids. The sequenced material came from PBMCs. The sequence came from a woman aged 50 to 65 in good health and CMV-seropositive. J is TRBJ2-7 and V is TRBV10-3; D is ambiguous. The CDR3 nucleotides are TGTGCCATCAGTGAGCGCGGCGGCCTAGGATACGAGCAGTACTTC. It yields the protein CAISERGGLGYEQYF.